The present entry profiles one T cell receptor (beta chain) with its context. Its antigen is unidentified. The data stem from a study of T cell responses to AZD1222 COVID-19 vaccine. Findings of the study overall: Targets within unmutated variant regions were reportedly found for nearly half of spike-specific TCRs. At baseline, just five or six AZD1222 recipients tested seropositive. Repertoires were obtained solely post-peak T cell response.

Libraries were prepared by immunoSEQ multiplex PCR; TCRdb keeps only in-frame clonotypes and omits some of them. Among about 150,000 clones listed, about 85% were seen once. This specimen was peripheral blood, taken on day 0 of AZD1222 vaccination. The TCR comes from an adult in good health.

CDR3 residues: CASSLASRNTEAFF. Written as DNA, the CDR3 is TGTGCCAGCAGCTTAGCAAGCAGGAACACTGAAGCTTTCTTT. This chain links TRBV7-9 with TRBJ1-1; no clear D. V was clipped by 0 bases and J by 1 base, with 6 bases between them. Germline values: CDR1 SEHNR, CDR2 FQNEAQ (reference sequence). This CDR3 region has 14 residues.